A single sample is the source of the 10 T cell receptor beta chains below, sequenced in a study of blood T cell repertoires in COVID-19. Assay used: immunoSEQ multiplex PCR; TCRdb lists only in-frame clones, some missing. Of fewer than 450,000 clones in the sample, approximately 85% are singletons; the top ten hold over 2%. Sequencing was done on a sample of PBMCs or T cells enriched from blood (not recorded which). The receptors were gathered from a woman between 40 and 50 years old with acute COVID-19.

A single count supports this clone. The gene calls are TRBV7-9 and TRBJ2-7; 9 nucleotides match TRBD1. The V gene end was trimmed by 6 bases and the J gene end by 5 bases; junction bases not matched to a gene: 8. This CDR3 is 14 amino acids long. CDR1 and CDR2 (germline): SEHNR, FQNEAQ (reference sequence). CDR3: CASSSTGGRNEQYF. The CDR3 coding sequence is TGTGCCAGCAGTTCGACAGGGGGTAGGAACGAGCAGTACTTC.

This rearrangement joins TRBV5-1 to TRBJ1-1, with TRBD1 matching 11 bases. Germline assignment: CDR1 SGHRS and CDR2 YFSETQ. The CDR3 loop spans 17 amino acids. Trimming cost V 0 bases and J 3 bases; bases outside gene matches: 7. In DNA, the CDR3 is TGCGCCAGCAGCTTGGTCGGACAGGGGGCGCCCGACACTGAAGCTTTCTTT. The encoded protein is CASSLVGQGAPDTEAFF.

For this clone: Other DNA sequences in the same sample also yield this CDR3. The chain combines TRBV11-2 with TRBJ1-2, with D tentatively TRBD1 (5 bases). Germline V gives CDR1 SGHAT, CDR2 FQNNGV. The CDR3 is 13 residues long. V shed 4 bases and J shed 4 bases, with 10 bases lying between them. The CDR3 nucleotides are TGTGCCAGCAGCTCAGGGACTTTCTATGGCTACACCTTC. It specifies CASSSGTFYGYTF.

The chain recombines TRBV9 with TRBJ2-2; TRBD1 agrees at 8 bases. Germline CDR1 and CDR2: SGDLS and YYNGEE. J gave up 4 bases and V 4 bases, and 9 bases lay outside the gene matches. The CDR3 length is 16 residues. The chain's CDR3 is CASSTRQGMSTGELFF. Written as DNA, the CDR3 is TGTGCCAGCAGCACTCGACAGGGGATGAGCACCGGGGAGCTGTTTTTT.

The chain uses TRBV5-6 and TRBJ1-1, with D possibly being TRBD1 (5 bases). The CDR3 covers 15 residues. Germline V gene lookup returns CDR1 SGHDT and CDR2 YYEEEE. The germline V and J ends were trimmed by 4 bases and 2 bases, with 15 bases remaining between them. In DNA form, the CDR3 reads TGTGCCAGCAGCCAACAAGCCAGGGTAAACACTGAAGCTTTCTTT. This encodes CASSQQARVNTEAFF.

This chain joins TRBV7-9 and TRBJ2-7; D might be TRBD1 (5 bases). V was clipped by 2 bases and J by 1 base, with 9 bases between them. There are 14 residues in the CDR3. Germline CDR1 and CDR2: SEHNR and FQNEAQ (reference sequence). Here the CDR3 reads CASSLQGRSYEQYF. The CDR3, as DNA: TGTGCCAGCAGCTTACAGGGCAGGTCCTACGAGCAGTACTTC.

This clone was seen only once. CDR3 nucleotides: TGTGCCAGTAGTATAACCCCGGTGGGAGGGGGTAAGTACGAGCAGTACTTC. The encoded protein is CASSITPVGGGKYEQYF. The chain has TRBV19 and TRBJ2-7; a possible D gene is TRBD2 (7 bases). Germline V gene lookup returns CDR1 LNHDA and CDR2 SQIVND (reference sequence). CDR3 length equals 17 residues. V lost 2 bases, J lost 4 bases, and 21 bases lay in between.

The chain carries TRBV2 and TRBJ2-7, with TRBD1 matching over 7 bases. This CDR3 is 14 amino acids long. With 7 bases clipped from V and 3 bases from J, the junction kept 9 bases outside the gene matches. CDR1 SNHLY and CDR2 FYNNEI come from the germline V gene. CDR3 sequence: CASTRETGYYEQYF. CDR3 in DNA: TGTGCCAGCACACGAGAGACAGGGTACTACGAGCAGTACTTC.

This chain uses TRBV27 with TRBJ1-6, with a tentative D call TRBD1 (6 bases). Germline V lookup: CDR1 MNHEY, CDR2 SMNVEV (reference sequence). This CDR3 spans 15 amino acids. The V end lost 6 bases, the J end lost 5 bases, and 14 bases lay between the germline ends. This CDR3 is CASSQTGFDNSPLHF. CDR3 bases: TGTGCCAGCAGCCAAACAGGGTTCGATAATTCACCCCTCCACTTT.

This clone was observed once. J is TRBJ1-5 and V is TRBV19; 10 nucleotides line up with TRBD1. V was clipped by 5 bases and J by 6 bases; unmatched bases: 7. CDR3 length equals 15 residues. Germline V lookup: CDR1 LNHDA, CDR2 SQIVND (reference sequence). In nucleotides, the CDR3 is TGTGCCAGTAGTTTGGGACAGGGGATGTTTCAGCCCCAGCATTTT. It yields the protein CASSLGQGMFQPQHF.